The next 20 T cell receptor beta chains were all read from a single sample in a study of T cell repertoires in cytomegalovirus infection. No antigen has been identified for these receptors. TCRdb processed the reads anew with MiXCR; each CDR3 protein has one entry. This table holds about 110,000 distinct CDR3 sequences, around 10% found once. The sample taken for sequencing was PBMCs, sequenced either directly or after in vitro stimulation (not recorded which). The receptors here all came from a human donor in good health (CMV status not recorded). Some clones in this sample may be carry-over from other donors' samples.

The rearrangement links TRBV7-9 to TRBJ2-3, with D hard to call. V lost 2 bases and J lost 2, with 5 bases in between. Germline assignment: CDR1 SEHNR and CDR2 FQNEAQ (reference sequence). The CDR3 is 13 amino acids. Written as DNA, the CDR3 is TGTGCCAGCAGCTTAACCACCACAGATACGCAGTATTTT. Translated, it gives CASSLTTTDTQYF.

This sequence joins TRBV18 and TRBJ2-1; D may be TRBD1 (6 bases). The V gene lost 0 bases and the J gene lost 13 bases, with 16 bases spanning the gap. CDR1 and CDR2 (germline): KGHSH, LQKENI. This CDR3 comprises 14 residues. CDR3 DNA: TGTGCCAGCTCACCACCGGGACACCCGCTGTCCCAGTTCTTC. It codes for CASSPPGHPLSQFF.

This clonotype was detected ten times or more. V gene TRBV4-3 combines with J gene TRBJ1-4; no reliable D call. Germline CDR1 and CDR2: LGHNA and YSLEER. Trimming took off 0 bases at V and 9 bases at J, with 17 bases between the two ends. This CDR3 is built from 16 residues. The CDR3 DNA reads TGCGCCAGCAGCCAAGATTCGGACGGCTACGGTCAAAAACTGTTTTTT. This encodes CASSQDSDGYGQKLFF.

This clonotype appeared a few times. This chain links TRBV15 with TRBJ2-3; 7 bases align to TRBD2. Germline trimming cut 0 bases from V and 0 bases from J; bases unmatched to any gene: 9. CDR1 and CDR2 from the germline V gene are LNHNV and YYDKDF (reference sequence). The CDR3 runs 18 residues. The CDR3 here is CATSRELASGASTDTQYF. The CDR3 DNA reads as TGTGCCACCAGCAGAGAATTGGCTAGCGGAGCTAGCACAGATACGCAGTATTTT.

On this clonotype itself: This may come from a read error, since a much larger clone is one base off. The chain combines TRBV7-8 with TRBJ1-6, with 8 bases fitting TRBD1. In germline, CDR1 is SGHVS, CDR2 FQNEAQ. CDR3 length: 15 amino acids. CDR3 bases: TGTGCCAGCAGCTTAACTAGGACAGGGCAAACACCCCACCACTTT. It encodes CASSLTRTGQTPHHF.

The genes are TRBV15 and TRBJ2-5, with 8 bases identical to TRBD1. This CDR3 has 13 amino acids. V dropped 5 bases and J dropped 6; count of bases not matched to a gene: 5. Germline CDR1 is LNHNV and CDR2 is YYDKDF (reference sequence). The CDR3 nucleotides are TGTGCCACCAGCGGAGGACAGGGTCAGACCCAGTACTTC. Protein: CATSGGQGQTQYF.

The chain joins TRBV7-9 to TRBJ1-3, with a tentative D call TRBD1 (5 bases). The CDR3 runs 13 residues. Trimming stripped 5 bases from V and 1 base from J, with 6 bases between. Germline-derived CDR1 and CDR2 are SEHNR and FQNEAQ (reference sequence). CDR3 bases: TGTGCCAGCAGCCAGGGTTCTGGAAACACCATATATTTT. Residues: CASSQGSGNTIYF. The entire variable domain, with the rest obtained from reference TRBV7-9 and TRBJ1-3, is as follows: DTGVSQNPRHKITKRGQNVTFRCDPISEHNRLYWYRQTLGQGPEFLTYFQNEAQLEKSRLLSDRFSAERPKGSFSTLEIQRTEQGDSAMYLCASSQGSGNTIYFGEGSWLTVV.

This clonotype was seen repeatedly, ten times or more. The V call is TRBV6-5, the J call TRBJ1-1; no reliable D call. V was pared by 0 bases and J by 11 bases, with 10 bases between. Germline values: CDR1 MNHEY, CDR2 SVGAGI. The CDR3 covers 12 residues. Here the CDR3 reads CASSYSSGGAFF. The CDR3, as DNA: TGTGCCAGCAGTTACTCATCTGGCGGCGCTTTCTTT.

This clonotype was observed a handful of times. CDR3 coding DNA: TGTGCCAGCAGTTTCCAGCGGGAGGGCCTAAAGTCCTACGAGCAGTACGTC. It is translated as CASSFQREGLKSYEQYV. The gene calls are TRBV27 and TRBJ2-7; 10 positions match TRBD2. V lost 3 bases and J lost 1; bases outside the gene matches: 9. CDR3 size: 17 residues. Germline-derived CDR1 and CDR2 are MNHEY and SMNVEV (reference sequence).

The sample holds many counts of this clonotype. The chain uses TRBV7-6 and TRBJ2-7, with TRBD2 identical over 10 bases. The V gene's germline CDR1 is SGHVS and CDR2 FNYEAQ. V lost 5 bases, J lost 6 bases, and 16 bases stayed unmatched. This CDR3 has 17 residues. CDR3 in amino acids: CASSPRASGSGWFEQYF. The CDR3 nucleotides are TGTGCCAGCAGCCCGAGGGCTAGCGGGAGTGGGTGGTTCGAGCAGTACTTC. The complete variable domain, with remaining parts taken from reference TRBV7-6 and TRBJ2-7, reads GAGVSQSPRYKVTKRGQDVALRCDPISGHVSLYWYRQALGQGPEFLTYFNYEAQQDKSGLPNDRFSAERPEGSISTLTIQRTEQRDSAMYRCASSPRASGSGWFEQYFGPGTRLTVT.

This clonotype has at least ten counts. The chain has TRBV7-9 and TRBJ1-1, with 10 bases identical to TRBD1. The CDR3 spans 16 residues. V dropped 2 bases and J dropped 8; count of bases not matched to a gene: 11. Germline V gene lookup returns CDR1 SEHNR and CDR2 FQNEAQ (reference sequence). The CDR3 spells CASSLTTGTGATEAFF. As DNA, the CDR3 is TGTGCCAGCAGCTTAACTACCGGGACAGGGGCGACCGAAGCTTTCTTT.

This clonotype was picked up many times. This chain joins TRBV20-1 and TRBJ2-1; TRBD2 agrees at 8 bases. The germline V gene has CDR1 DFQATT and CDR2 SNEGSKA (reference sequence). The CDR3 sequence is 19 residues long. With 5 bases clipped from V and 6 bases from J, the junction kept 24 bases outside the gene matches. CDR3 sequence: CSAHKPAGRGAGGGNEQFF. CDR3 nucleotides: TGCAGTGCTCACAAACCGGCAGGTCGGGGTGCGGGAGGAGGCAATGAGCAGTTCTTC.

This clonotype was found a few times. The rearrangement joins TRBV20-1 to TRBJ2-2, with 10 nucleotides matching TRBD2. V lost 2 bases and J lost 3; bases outside the gene matches: 0. This CDR3 comprises 14 residues. Germline V gene lookup returns CDR1 DFQATT and CDR2 SNEGSKA (reference sequence). This chain's CDR3 is CSARLAGDTGELFF. CDR3 in DNA: TGCAGTGCTAGACTAGCGGGAGACACCGGGGAGCTGTTTTTT.

The chain combines TRBV12-5 with TRBJ2-1; TRBD2 aligns across 7 bases. In germline, CDR1 is LGHNT, CDR2 FRNRAP. After removal of 7 bases from V and 8 bases from J, the junction contained 11 bases not matched to a gene. This CDR3 is 14 amino acids long. DNA of the CDR3: TGTGCTAGTGTGCCCGGCGGGAGAAGAGATGAGCAGTTCTTC. It translates to CASVPGGRRDEQFF.

The chain joins TRBV24-1 to TRBJ2-6; tentatively, D is TRBD2 (6 bases). Germline V gene data show CDR1 as KGHDR and CDR2 as SFDVKD. CDR3 length: 14 amino acids. Trimming stripped 5 bases from V and 2 bases from J, with 6 bases between. CDR3 in DNA: TGTGCCACCAGTGGGGGGGCTGGGGCCAACGTCCTGACTTTC. Protein product: CATSGGAGANVLTF.

J is TRBJ2-3 and V is TRBV10-1; 13 positions match TRBD2. The CDR3 has 18 residues. V shed 3 bases and J 4 bases; nucleotides not matched to a gene: 10. Germline V gene data show CDR1 as WNHNN and CDR2 as SYGVQD (reference sequence). The CDR3 DNA follows: TGCGCCAGCAGTGATCCGAGAGTAGGACTAGCGGGAGCAGATACGCAGTATTTT. Encoded protein: CASSDPRVGLAGADTQYF.

This clonotype was observed a few times. The DNA of the CDR3 is TGCGCCAGCAGCCAAGATCCCGGTAATAATGAAAAACTGTTTTTT. Amino acids: CASSQDPGNNEKLFF. The chain links TRBV4-1 to TRBJ1-4; D gene uncertain. From germline, CDR1 is MGHRA and CDR2 YSYEKL. The CDR3 loop spans 15 amino acids. With 0 bases removed from V and 4 bases from J, the gap between germline ends came to 9 bases.

The sample holds many counts of this clonotype. The V and J genes are TRBV19 and TRBJ1-2; TRBD1 matches at 7 bases. This CDR3 has 13 amino acids. Germline CDR1 and CDR2: LNHDA and SQIVND (reference sequence). Unmatched junction bases numbered 7, after V lost 8 bases and J lost 4 bases. The CDR3 nucleotides read TGTGCCAGTTCACAGGGGCTCCGCTATGGCTACACCTTC. Translation: CASSQGLRYGYTF.

V is TRBV29-1 and J is TRBJ2-5; D gene unclear. V lost 8 bases, J lost 3 bases, and 19 bases lay in between. There are 14 residues in the CDR3. The germline V gene has CDR1 SQVTM and CDR2 ANQGSEA. CDR3 residues: CSLSGPSPEETQYF. The CDR3 DNA sequence: TGCAGCCTCTCCGGACCGAGCCCGGAAGAGACCCAGTACTTC.

V is TRBV6-2 or TRBV6-3 and J is TRBJ2-7, with D unresolved. The CDR3 extends over 15 amino acids. Per the germline V gene, CDR1 is MNHEY and CDR2 is SVGEGT. Trimming pared 6 bases from V and 1 base from J, leaving 16 bases between. The CDR3: CASSRQQTLSYEQYF. The CDR3 nucleotides read TGTGCCAGCAGCAGGCAACAGACGCTGTCCTACGAGCAGTACTTC.